This T cell receptor beta chain was sequenced during a study of blood T cell repertoires in COVID-19. About the study: Specimens from acute and convalescent COVID-19 originated in the United States, Italy and Spain. Sample material is recorded as cDNA or gDNA derived from T cells, B-cell-depleted T cells, or PBMCs.

Per the authors' pipeline: Counts of nucleated cells, estimated from reference gene primer amplification, were obtained. Sequenced by immunoSEQ multiplex PCR; TCRdb stores in-frame clones only, minus some. V and J calls and clone size come straight from that table; D and trimming were deduced from the DNA. Here the sample spans some 300,000 clones, approximately 80% being singletons. The CDR3 has 14 amino acids. V was trimmed by 1 base and J by 2 bases, leaving 5 bases between them. Germline-derived CDR1 and CDR2 are KGHSH and LQKENI. The J gene is TRBJ2-2, the V gene TRBV18; D remains ambiguous. This receptor was identified in a woman aged 50 to 65 with active or convalescent COVID-19. The sequencing sample was made of peripheral blood. For the CDR3, the DNA is TGTGCCAGCTCACCACAACTTAACACCGGGGAGCTGTTTTTT. It specifies CASSPQLNTGELFF.